This TCR beta chain came from a study of blood T cell repertoires in COVID-19. Repertoires were generated with immunoSEQ multiplex PCR, while TCRdb's copy carries only in-frame clones and drops some. The sample holds roughly 440,000 clones, 88% seen once. Material for sequencing was peripheral blood. This receptor was identified in a woman aged 45-65 years with COVID-19, enrolled during active disease.

The CDR3 nucleotides are TGTGCCAGCAGCTTCGCAGATACGCAGTATTTT. Residues: CASSFADTQYF. V usage is TRBV14 and J usage is TRBJ2-3, with D unclear. CDR1 SGHDN and CDR2 FVKESK come from the germline V gene. The CDR3 contains 11 residues. Trimming took off 5 bases at V and 4 bases at J, with 4 bases between the two ends.